This TCR beta chain was found in a study of blood T cell repertoires in COVID-19. About the study: PBMCs, B-cell-depleted T cells, or T cells provided the cDNA or gDNA that made up the material.

V shed 2 bases and J shed 4 bases, with 15 bases lying between them. Germline V lookup: CDR1 SGHRS, CDR2 YFSETQ. This CDR3 region has 15 residues. Source study methods: Estimates of nucleated cell counts were drawn from the amplification of reference gene primers. Profiling relied on immunoSEQ multiplex PCR, and the TCRdb table lists in-frame clones only, not all of them. V and J calls and clone size come straight from that table; D and trimming were deduced from the DNA. This table has about 150,000 clones, about 90% appearing once. What was sequenced was peripheral blood. This chain links TRBV5-1 with TRBJ1-2, with D hard to call. This TCR was sampled from a man aged 45-60 years with acute or convalescent COVID-19. This CDR3 reads CASSLDPNYSYGYTF. The CDR3 DNA is TGCGCCAGCAGCTTAGATCCAAACTACTCCTATGGCTACACCTTC.